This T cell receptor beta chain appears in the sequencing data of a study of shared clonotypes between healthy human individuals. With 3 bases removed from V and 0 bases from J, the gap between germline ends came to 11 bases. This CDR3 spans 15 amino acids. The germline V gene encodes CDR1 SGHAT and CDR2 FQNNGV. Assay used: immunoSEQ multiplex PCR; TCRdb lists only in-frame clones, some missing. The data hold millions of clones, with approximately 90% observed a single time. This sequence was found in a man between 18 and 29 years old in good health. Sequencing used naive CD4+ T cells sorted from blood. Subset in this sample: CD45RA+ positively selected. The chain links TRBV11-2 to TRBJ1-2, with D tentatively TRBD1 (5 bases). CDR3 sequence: CASSLDPTANYGYTF. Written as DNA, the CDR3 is TGTGCCAGCAGCTTGGATCCGACAGCTAACTATGGCTACACCTTC. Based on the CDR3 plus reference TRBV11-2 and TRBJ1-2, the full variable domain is EAGVAQSPRYKIIEKRQSVAFWCNPISGHATLYWYQQILGQGPKLLIQFQNNGVVDDSQLPKDRFSAERLKGVDSTLKIQPAKLEDSAVYLCASSLDPTANYGYTFGSGTRLTVV.